The T cell receptor (beta chain) described here comes from a study of blood T cell repertoires in COVID-19. Method: immunoSEQ multiplex PCR; TCRdb's copy keeps in-frame clones and lacks some. This table has around 320,000 clones, 75% to 90% appearing once. Sample: peripheral blood. This receptor was identified in a man aged 18 to 30 with active or convalescent COVID-19.

The CDR3 sequence: CASSLFPGQGGDGYTF. In nucleotides, the CDR3 is TGTGCCAGCAGTTTATTCCCGGGACAGGGAGGCGATGGCTACACCTTC. The rearrangement uses TRBV28 and TRBJ1-2; TRBD1 agrees at 9 bases. The junction had 9 bases not matched to a gene; V was cut back by 1 base and J by 6 bases. CDR1 is MDHEN, CDR2 SYDVKM, per germline. The CDR3 spans 16 residues.